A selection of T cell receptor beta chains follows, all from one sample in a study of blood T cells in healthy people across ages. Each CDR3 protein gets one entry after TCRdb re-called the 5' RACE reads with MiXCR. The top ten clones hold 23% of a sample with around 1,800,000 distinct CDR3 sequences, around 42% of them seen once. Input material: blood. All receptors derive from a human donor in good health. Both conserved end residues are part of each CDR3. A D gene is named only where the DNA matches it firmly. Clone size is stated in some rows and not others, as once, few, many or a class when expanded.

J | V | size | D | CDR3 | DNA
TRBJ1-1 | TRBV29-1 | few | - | CSVWEKMDTEAFF | TGCAGCGTTTGGGAGAAAATGGACACTGAAGCTTTCTTT
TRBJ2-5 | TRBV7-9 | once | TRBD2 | CASSPLPGLGEETQYF | TGTGCCAGCAGCCCTCTCCCGGGACTAGGTGAAGAGACCCAGTACTTC
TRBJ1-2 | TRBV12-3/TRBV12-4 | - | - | CASSLGIFGGGYTF | TGTGCCAGCAGCCTAGGGATATTCGGAGGCGGCTACACCTTC
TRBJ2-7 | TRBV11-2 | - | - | CASSLLGTSGEQYF | TGTGCCAGCAGCTTATTAGGGACCTCGGGCGAGCAGTACTTC
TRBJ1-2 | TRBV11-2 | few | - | CASSLDGGYYGYTF | TGTGCCAGCAGCTTAGATGGCGGTTACTATGGCTACACCTTC
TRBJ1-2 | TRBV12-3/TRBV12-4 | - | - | CASSSYLTVNYGYTF | TGTGCCAGCAGTTCATACTTGACAGTAAACTATGGCTACACCTTC
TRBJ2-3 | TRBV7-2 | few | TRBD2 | CASSPHPGGALTDTQYF | TGTGCCAGCAGCCCACACCCCGGGGGGGCACTTACAGATACGCAGTATTTT
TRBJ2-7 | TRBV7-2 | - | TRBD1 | CASSLWTGVEQYF | TGTGCCAGCAGCTTATGGACAGGGGTCGAGCAGTACTTC
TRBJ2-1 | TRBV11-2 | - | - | CASSLNRRFDQFF | TGTGCCAGCAGCTTAAACAGGCGCTTTGACCAGTTCTTC
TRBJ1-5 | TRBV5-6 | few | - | CASSFYTSNQPQHF | TGTGCCAGCAGCTTTTATACGAGCAATCAGCCCCAGCATTTT
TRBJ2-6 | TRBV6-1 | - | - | CASSIRGQTLGANVLTF | TGTGCCAGCAGTATAAGAGGACAGACACTTGGGGCCAACGTCCTGACTTTC
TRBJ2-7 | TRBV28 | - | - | CASSFGGGWVYEQYF | TGTGCCAGCAGTTTCGGCGGGGGCTGGGTCTACGAGCAGTACTTC
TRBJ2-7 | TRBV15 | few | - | CATSRDMGEQYF | TGTGCCACCAGCAGAGATATGGGCGAGCAGTACTTC
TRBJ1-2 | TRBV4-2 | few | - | CASSQESRNGYTF | TGTGCCAGCAGCCAAGAATCGCGAAATGGCTACACCTTC
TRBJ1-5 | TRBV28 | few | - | CASSLYSSQPQHF | TGTGCCAGCAGTTTATATAGTAGTCAGCCCCAGCATTTT
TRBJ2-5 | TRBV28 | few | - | CASSLGGVLGEQYF | TGTGCCAGCAGTTTAGGCGGGGTCCTGGGAGAGCAGTACTTC
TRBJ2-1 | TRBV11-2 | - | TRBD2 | CASRRWGGTIGNEQFF | TGTGCCAGCAGACGCTGGGGGGGAACGATCGGCAATGAGCAGTTCTTC
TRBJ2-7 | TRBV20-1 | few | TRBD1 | CSASHHGQGAYEQYF | TGCAGTGCTTCTCACCACGGACAGGGGGCTTACGAGCAGTACTTC
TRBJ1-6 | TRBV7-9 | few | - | CASSSDRVGSPLHF | TGTGCCAGCAGTTCGGATAGGGTTGGTTCACCCCTCCACTTT
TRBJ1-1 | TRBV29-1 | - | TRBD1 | CSVEDWTGITEAFF | TGCAGCGTTGAGGATTGGACAGGGATCACTGAAGCTTTCTTT
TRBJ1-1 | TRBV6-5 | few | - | CASSYLRGTATEAFF | TGTGCCAGCAGTTACCTCCGGGGAACCGCCACTGAAGCTTTCTTT
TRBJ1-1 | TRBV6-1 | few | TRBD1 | CASSTGERTEAFF | TGTGCCAGCAGTACAGGGGAACGGACTGAAGCTTTCTTT
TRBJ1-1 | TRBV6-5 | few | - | CASRPPGGWAEAFF | TGTGCCAGCAGGCCCCCTGGGGGATGGGCTGAAGCTTTCTTT
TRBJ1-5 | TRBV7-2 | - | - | CASSLDRVSNQPQHF | TGTGCCAGCAGCTTAGACAGGGTTAGCAATCAGCCCCAGCATTTT
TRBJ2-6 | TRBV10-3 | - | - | CAISESSLHRAGANVLTF | TGTGCCATCAGTGAGTCCTCCCTTCACAGGGCTGGGGCCAACGTCCTGACTTTC
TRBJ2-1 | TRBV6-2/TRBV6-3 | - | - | CASSYSTRYNEQFF | TGTGCCAGCAGTTACTCGACTAGATACAATGAGCAGTTCTTC
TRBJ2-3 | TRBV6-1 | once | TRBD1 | CASSVRTGGADAQYF | TGTGCCAGCAGTGTGCGGACAGGGGGCGCAGATGCGCAGTATTTT
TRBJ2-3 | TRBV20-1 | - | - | CSALLSGSTDTQYF | TGCAGTGCCTTACTTAGCGGCAGCACAGATACGCAGTATTTT
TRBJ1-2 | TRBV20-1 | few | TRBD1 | CSARVPDRDYGYTF | TGCAGTGCTAGAGTTCCGGACAGGGATTATGGCTACACCTTC
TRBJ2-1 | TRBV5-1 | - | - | CASERDGSSYNEQFF | TGCGCCAGCGAAAGGGACGGGAGCTCCTACAATGAGCAGTTCTTC
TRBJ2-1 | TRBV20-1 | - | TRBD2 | CSASLAGGLVEQFF | TGCAGTGCTAGTTTGGCGGGGGGGCTCGTTGAGCAGTTCTTC
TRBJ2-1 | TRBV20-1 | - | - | CSAAGTVNNEQFF | TGCAGTGCCGCTGGGACGGTTAACAATGAGCAGTTCTTC
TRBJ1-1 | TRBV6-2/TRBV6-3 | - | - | CAGSQPTGKAFF | TGTGCCGGCAGTCAGCCCACAGGGAAAGCTTTCTTT
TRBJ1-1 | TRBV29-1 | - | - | CSVELGEGDTEAFF | TGCAGCGTTGAATTGGGGGAAGGGGACACTGAAGCTTTCTTT
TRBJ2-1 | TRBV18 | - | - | CASSLRKGDYTYNEQFF | TGTGCCAGCTCTCTGCGGAAAGGAGACTATACCTACAATGAGCAGTTCTTC
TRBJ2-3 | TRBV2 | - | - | CASSEAAVRLADTQYF | TGTGCCAGCAGTGAAGCGGCAGTCCGGCTCGCAGATACGCAGTATTTT
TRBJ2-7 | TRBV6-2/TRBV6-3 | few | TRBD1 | CASSPRDRDTYEQYF | TGTGCCAGCAGCCCTCGGGACAGGGACACTTACGAGCAGTACTTC
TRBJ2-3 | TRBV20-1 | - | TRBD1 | CSGTGLTDTQYF | TGCAGTGGGACAGGGCTGACAGATACGCAGTATTTT
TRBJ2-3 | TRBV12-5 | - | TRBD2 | CASSGTSGAFLTDTQYF | TGTGCTAGTTCCGGGACTAGCGGGGCCTTCCTCACAGATACGCAGTATTTT
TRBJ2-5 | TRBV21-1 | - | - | CASSAGLHQETQYF | TGTGCCAGCAGCGCGGGACTGCACCAAGAGACCCAGTACTTC
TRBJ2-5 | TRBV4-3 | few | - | CASSQDRAGNLETQYF | TGCGCCAGCAGCCAAGATCGGGCTGGGAATTTGGAGACCCAGTACTTC
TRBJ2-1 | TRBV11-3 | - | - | CASSLVTRGYNEQFF | TGTGCCAGCAGCTTAGTGACAAGGGGCTACAATGAGCAGTTCTTC
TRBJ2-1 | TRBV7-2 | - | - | CVSSFEQGLHNEQFF | TGTGTCAGCAGCTTTGAACAGGGACTTCACAATGAGCAGTTCTTC
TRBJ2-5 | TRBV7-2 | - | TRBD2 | CASSLESSGGKTQYF | TGTGCCAGCAGCTTAGAGTCTAGCGGGGGAAAGACCCAGTACTTC
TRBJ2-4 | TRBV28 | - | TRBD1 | CATHWDRRPGLAKNIQYF | TGTGCCACACACTGGGACAGGCGACCTGGACTAGCCAAAAACATTCAGTACTTC
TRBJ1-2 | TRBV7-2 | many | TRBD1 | CASSSDRGVYGYTF | TGTGCCAGCAGCTCCGACAGGGGTGTCTATGGCTACACCTTC
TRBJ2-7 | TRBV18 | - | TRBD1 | CASSAEQGAYEQYF | TGTGCCAGCTCAGCCGAACAGGGGGCCTACGAGCAGTACTTC
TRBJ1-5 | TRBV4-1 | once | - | CASSQEESGNQPQHF | TGCGCCAGCAGCCAAGAGGAGTCGGGCAATCAGCCCCAGCATTTT
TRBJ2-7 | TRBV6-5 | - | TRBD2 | CASSSLSGPSYEQYF | TGTGCCAGCAGTTCCCTTAGCGGGCCATCCTACGAGCAGTACTTC
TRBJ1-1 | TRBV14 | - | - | CASSQDTGWDTEAFF | TGTGCCAGCAGCCAAGATACAGGGTGGGACACTGAAGCTTTCTTT
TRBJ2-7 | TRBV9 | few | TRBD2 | CASSVGGLAIEQYF | TGTGCCAGCAGCGTAGGGGGACTAGCAATCGAGCAGTACTTC
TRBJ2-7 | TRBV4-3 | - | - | CASSQVPGASYEQYF | TGCGCCAGCAGCCAAGTACCGGGCGCTTCCTACGAGCAGTACTTC
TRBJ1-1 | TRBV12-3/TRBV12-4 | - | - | CASSSTYTGPQTEAFF | TGTGCCAGCAGTTCGACCTACACCGGGCCCCAGACTGAAGCTTTCTTT
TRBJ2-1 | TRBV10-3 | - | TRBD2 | CAISEPMGLAGASYNEQFF | TGTGCCATCAGTGAGCCGATGGGCCTAGCGGGGGCTTCCTACAATGAGCAGTTCTTC
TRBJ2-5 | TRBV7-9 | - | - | CASSLSGATQTQYF | TGTGCCAGCAGCTTGTCAGGGGCCACCCAGACCCAGTACTTC
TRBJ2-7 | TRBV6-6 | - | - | CASSYGGAESYEQYF | TGTGCCAGCAGTTACGGGGGCGCGGAAAGCTACGAGCAGTACTTC
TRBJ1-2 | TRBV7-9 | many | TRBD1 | CASSLTGQAGYTF | TGTGCCAGCAGCTTAACTGGACAGGCGGGCTACACCTTC
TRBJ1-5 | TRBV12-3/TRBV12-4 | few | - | CASSTTTAAYQPQHF | TGTGCCAGCAGTACAACGACAGCCGCGTATCAGCCCCAGCATTTT
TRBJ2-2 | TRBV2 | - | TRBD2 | CASRESGTSGGPRGGELFF | TGCGCCAGCAGAGAATCCGGGACTAGCGGGGGGCCCAGGGGCGGGGAGCTGTTTTTT